This T cell receptor (beta chain) was sequenced during a study of shared clonotypes between healthy human individuals. Study-level background: The study enrolled two women and three men aged 18 to 49. Study outcomes and limitations: Sorted-subset sequencing, rarefaction showed, was incomplete despite large depth.

On this clone: Its specificity is not known.

Germline-derived CDR1 and CDR2 are GTSNPN and SVGIG (reference sequence). The CDR3 length is 12 residues. Trimming took 8 bases from V and 7 from J, leaving 12 bases between them. Deep was the level used in running the assay. Produced via immunoSEQ multiplex PCR; TCRdb's table is partial and in-frame only. The data show approximately 2.4 million clones, almost 96% seen once. This chain links TRBV30 with TRBJ1-6; D not resolved. This receptor was taken from a man aged 18 to 35 in good health. Material for sequencing was naive CD4+ T cells sorted from blood. The subset denotes: CD45RA+ positively selected. CDR3 sequence: CALGSSNSPLHF. The CDR3 DNA reads TGTGCCCTGGGCTCCAGCAATTCACCCCTCCACTTT.